The 20 T cell receptor beta chains below were found in one sample sequenced in a study of blood T cells in healthy people across ages. Primed by a sample-barcoded 5' primer and a J-beta primer mix, a second PCR proceeded for roughly 6 to 12 cycles. TCRdb itself ran the 5' RACE reads through MiXCR, one entry per CDR3 protein. This table holds approximately 810,000 distinct CDR3 sequences, around 26% found once. Sequencing was carried out using blood. The receptors were gathered from a woman aged 80 or older in good health.

The chain combines TRBV9 with TRBJ2-1; D is unresolved. The CDR3 has 12 amino acids. V was trimmed by 3 bases and J by 8 bases, leaving 9 bases between them. Germline V lookup: CDR1 SGDLS, CDR2 YYNGEE. The CDR3, as DNA: TGTGCCAGCAGCGGGATCTCGGATGAGCAGTTCTTC. It translates to CASSGISDEQFF.

This chain uses TRBV4-1 with TRBJ2-4, with TRBD2 matching 11 bases. TRBJ2-7 matches the DNA end more closely, so the J call is doubtful. This CDR3 is built from 17 residues. Looked up from germline, CDR1 is MGHRA and CDR2 is YSYEKL. CDR3 DNA: TGCGCCAGCAGCACCCAACCGGGACTAGCGGTCGGATACGAGCAGTACTTC. Protein product: CASSTQPGLAVGYEQYF.

This rearrangement joins TRBV2 to TRBJ1-5; a possible D gene is TRBD1 (6 bases). Germline lookup yields CDR1 SNHLY and CDR2 FYNNEI. CDR3 length: 16 residues. The ends were cut back, 6 bases at V and 2 bases at J, with 17 bases in the middle. CDR3: CASRTHAQGGNQPQHF. The CDR3 nucleotides read TGTGCCAGCAGGACTCACGCACAGGGTGGCAATCAGCCCCAGCATTTT.

As concerns this clonotype: This may be a read error: a much more frequent sequence differs by one nucleotide. The chain is built from TRBV7-9 and TRBJ2-7; D ambiguous. The CDR3 is 12 amino acids. CDR1 is SEHNR and CDR2 is FQNEAQ in the germline V gene (reference sequence). CDR3: CAGSPRIYEQYF. In DNA, the CDR3 is TGTGCCGGCAGCCCCCGGATATACGAGCAGTACTTC.

This clonotype was picked up a small number of times. A much larger clone is a single base away; this may be a read error. The chain carries TRBV6-2 or TRBV6-3 and TRBJ2-1; 7 bases agree with TRBD2. Germline V lookup: CDR1 MNHEY, CDR2 SVGEGT. V shed 4 bases, J shed 5 bases, and the junction held 5 bases outside the gene matches. The CDR3 consists of 14 residues. The CDR3 region is CASSLGGSHNEQFF. In nucleotides, the CDR3 is TGTGCCAGCAGTTTGGGGGGGAGCCACAATGAGCAGTTCTTC.

This clonotype came up many times. The chain is built from TRBV20-1 and TRBJ2-7; 9 bases align to TRBD1. The CDR3 runs to 15 residues. The junction had 10 bases not matched to a gene; V was cut back by 3 bases and J by 4 bases. CDR1 is DFQATT, CDR2 SNEGSKA, per germline (reference sequence). In DNA form, the CDR3 reads TGCAGTGCTAGGCCGGGACAGGGAGGAATGTACGAGCAGTACTTC. This sequence encodes CSARPGQGGMYEQYF.

This clonotype has ten or more counts. This chain links TRBV20-1 with TRBJ2-5, with 10 bases lining up with TRBD2. There are 16 residues in the CDR3. Trimming removed 0 bases from V and 4 bases from J; junction bases left unmatched: 8. CDR1 is DFQATT and CDR2 is SNEGSKA in the germline V gene (reference sequence). In nucleotides, the CDR3 is TGCAGTGCTAGAGATATCCAGCGGGGGGGCGGAGAGACCCAGTACTTC. It translates to CSARDIQRGGGETQYF.

This clonotype was observed many times. The chain employs TRBV20-1 and TRBJ2-3; D is ambiguous. The V and J ends lost 6 bases and 0 bases respectively, with 7 bases between them. The CDR3 is 12 amino acids. Germline CDR1 is DFQATT and CDR2 is SNEGSKA (reference sequence). The CDR3 loop is CSAADSTDTQYF. The CDR3 DNA sequence: TGCAGTGCAGCAGACAGCACAGATACGCAGTATTTT.

Concerning this clonotype: A read error may explain this, as a much larger clone is one base away. The rearrangement uses TRBV20-1 and TRBJ2-5; the D gene could be TRBD1 or TRBD2 (6 bases each). The CDR3 sequence is 16 residues long. The germline V gene has CDR1 DFQATT and CDR2 SNEGSKA (reference sequence). The CDR3 protein is CSTSGPFRGAQETQYF. DNA for the CDR3: TGCAGTACTAGTGGACCCTTTAGGGGGGCACAAGAGACCCAGTACTTC.

In regard to this clonotype: Possible read error: a much larger clone is one base away. V gene TRBV4-3 combines with J gene TRBJ1-4, with 7 nucleotides matching TRBD1. V lost 4 bases and J lost 6; bases outside the gene matches: 8. Per germline, CDR1 LGHNA and CDR2 YSLEER. CDR3 size: 15 residues. CDR3 sequence: CASSPTGADYEKLFF. DNA for the CDR3: TGCGCCAGCAGCCCAACAGGGGCGGACTATGAAAAACTGTTTTTT.

Ten or more counts support this clonotype. The chain joins TRBV20-1 to TRBJ2-3; 7 bases line up with TRBD1. V shed 2 bases, J shed 1 base, and the junction held 6 bases outside the gene matches. CDR3 length: 15 amino acids. Germline CDR1 is DFQATT and CDR2 is SNEGSKA (reference sequence). CDR3 in DNA: TGCAGTGCTAGAAAACCGGGACAGCGCACAGATACGCAGTATTTT. Its translation: CSARKPGQRTDTQYF.

This clonotype came up a few times. This sequence joins TRBV9 and TRBJ1-6; D remains unclear. V lost 0 bases to trimming and J lost 9 bases, with 16 bases between them. Germline V gene data show CDR1 as SGDLS and CDR2 as YYNGEE. This CDR3 has 16 residues. Written as DNA, the CDR3 is TGTGCCAGCAGCGTAGGGCCTCTGGGAGGGAGTTCACCCCTCCACTTT. Protein: CASSVGPLGGSSPLHF.

The chain employs TRBV6-5 and TRBJ2-2; 16 bases agree with TRBD2. With V trimmed by 7 bases and J by 3 bases, 8 bases remained unmatched. Germline V lookup: CDR1 MNHEY, CDR2 SVGAGI. This CDR3 has 18 amino acids. This CDR3 is CASTLGLAGGEDTGELFF. The CDR3 bases are TGTGCCAGCACTTTGGGACTAGCGGGGGGGGAAGACACCGGGGAGCTGTTTTTT.

Note on this clonotype: A clone one base away is much larger, so this may be a read error. V and J are TRBV7-8 and TRBJ2-7, with 7 bases matching TRBD1. Germline V CDR1 and CDR2: SGHVS, FQNEAQ. This CDR3 spans 14 amino acids. The CDR3 nucleotides read TGTACCAGCAGCCAACCGGGACAGAGCTACGAGCAGTACTTC. This encodes CTSSQPGQSYEQYF.

The table lists this clonotype with a few counts. This chain links TRBV7-9 with TRBJ1-2, with D possibly matching TRBD1 (6 bases). V gave up 2 bases and J gave up 4 bases, with 14 bases separating them. This CDR3 comprises 15 residues. Germline assignment: CDR1 SEHNR and CDR2 FQNEAQ (reference sequence). The DNA of the CDR3 is TGTGCCAGCAGCTTATCGGCGGGGGCTAGCTATGGCTACACCTTC. This gives the protein CASSLSAGASYGYTF.

The genes are TRBV29-1 and TRBJ1-5, with 10 bases matching TRBD1. Trimming cost V 7 bases and J 2 bases; bases outside gene matches: 5. The CDR3 spans 14 residues. Per germline, CDR1 SQVTM and CDR2 ANQGSEA. Here the CDR3 reads CSATGGEGNQPQHF. CDR3 DNA sequence: TGCAGCGCGACAGGGGGCGAGGGCAATCAGCCCCAGCATTTT.

This clonotype was counted a few times. Given a much more abundant clone one base away, this may be a read error. This sequence joins TRBV20-1 and TRBJ2-1; weak D call: TRBD1 (6 bases). The end of the DNA is better explained by TRBJ2-7, so the J call may be wrong. The CDR3 totals 15 residues. CDR1 and CDR2 (germline): DFQATT, SNEGSKA (reference sequence). CDR3 nucleotides: TGCAGTGCCTCTACAGGGTACTCCTCCTACAATGAGCAGTACTTC. Translating gives CSASTGYSSYNEQYF.

Concerning this clonotype: A junction boundary mismatches the germline segment, possibly from a read error. The J gene is TRBJ1-4, the V gene TRBV19, with D possibly being TRBD1 (5 bases). In germline, CDR1 is LNHDA, CDR2 SQIVND (reference sequence). The CDR3 has 15 amino acids. CDR3 nucleotides: TGTGCCTGTAGTACGACAGCAGCAACTAATGAAAAACTGTTTTTT. Residues: CACSTTAATNEKLFF. Filled out from reference TRBV19 and TRBJ1-4, the complete variable domain reads DGGITQSPKYLFRKEGQNVTLSCEQNLNHDAMYWYRQDPGQGLRLIYYSQIVNDFQKGDIAEGYSVSREKKESFPLTVTSAQKNPTAFYLCACSTTAATNEKLFFGSGTQLSVL.

The rearrangement links TRBV30 to TRBJ2-1; 7 bases match TRBD1. CDR1 and CDR2 from the germline V gene are GTSNPN and SVGIG (reference sequence). V lost 1 base and J lost 5; bases outside the gene matches: 11. The CDR3 spans 16 residues. The CDR3 coding sequence is TGTGCCTGGAGTGCTTACCCCCGGGACAGAGACAATGAGCAGTTCTTC. Its protein is CAWSAYPRDRDNEQFF. The variable domain in full, with the rest retrieved from reference TRBV30 and TRBJ2-1, is SQTIHQWPATLVQPVGSPLSLECTVEGTSNPNLYWYRQAAGRGLQLLFYSVGIGQISSEVPQNLSASRPQDRQFILSSKKLLLSDSGFYLCAWSAYPRDRDNEQFFGPGTRLTVL.

Points on this clonotype: A much larger clone differs from this one at a single base, so this may be a read error. This chain links TRBV6-2 or TRBV6-3 with TRBJ2-1; perhaps TRBD2 as D (5 bases). Trimming shortened V by 2 bases and J by 6 bases, and 26 bases separated the two germline ends. The germline gives CDR1 MNHEY, CDR2 SVGEGT. This CDR3 region has 19 residues. DNA of the CDR3: TGTGCCAGCAGTTACCCCACTACCCAGACTAACGGGGATAGCAATGAGCAGTTCTTC. Its translation is CASSYPTTQTNGDSNEQFF.